Reported below is one T cell receptor (beta chain). Its antigen is not known. This specimen comes from a study of T cell responses to AZD1222 COVID-19 vaccine. General study results and limits: It should be noted that donors were predominantly white British and more often female, and clonal diversity was possibly underestimated. The breadth and depth of Spike-specific TCRs increased once two AZD1222 doses had been given.

Produced via immunoSEQ multiplex PCR; TCRdb's table is partial and in-frame only. The sample has 120,000 to 150,000 clones; more than 85% are singletons. This sequence was found in an adult in good health. This sample comprised peripheral blood, obtained on day 0 of AZD1222 vaccination.

This CDR3 reads CASSQRGGVIVEKLFF. The CDR3 DNA sequence: TGCGCCAGCAGCCAAAGGGGCGGGGTCATCGTAGAAAAACTGTTTTTT. The chain is built from TRBV4-3 and TRBJ1-4, with a possible D match to TRBD1 (5 bases). The CDR3 is 16 residues long. Germline CDR1 reads LGHNA; CDR2 reads YSLEER. V gave up 2 bases and J gave up 8 bases, with 18 bases separating them.